This T cell receptor (beta chain) was retrieved from a study of spatial heterogeneity in lung cancer. This CDR3 has 14 amino acids. The ends lost 5 bases at V and 6 bases at J; junction bases unmatched: 11. Germline V gene lookup returns CDR1 DFQATT and CDR2 SNEGSKA (reference sequence). Every individual TCR cDNA molecule carried its own unique molecular identifier, which allowed correction of PCR and sequencing errors. Each CDR3 protein gets one entry after TCRdb re-called the 5' RACE reads with MiXCR. The sample lists just over 75,000 distinct CDR3 sequences, about 8.5% seen once, with roughly 7% in the top ten. Time point noted: sample taken at primary tumor resection. A total of under 80 untreated early-stage non-small cell lung cancer patients served as donors. Unsorted whole RNA samples from tumor, nontumor lung or frozen PBMC were sequenced.

Sequences were derived from PBMCs, sampled at surgery. This chain joins TRBV20-1 and TRBJ2-3; 7 nucleotides align to TRBD2. The TCR comes from a male donor with early-stage non-small cell lung cancer. The CDR3 coding sequence is TGCAGTGCTTTCGGGGCGGGAGCGACGGATACGCAGTATTTT. Translation: CSAFGAGATDTQYF.